This TCR beta chain was sequenced during a study of T cell clonality in common variable immunodeficiency (dated by TCRdb to 2014 to 2015). Most of the CVID patients and most of the healthy controls were of Caucasian heritage. Heparinized peripheral whole blood samples of about 5 to 9 ml were obtained from each donor. Genomic DNA from adults with common variable immune deficiency (CVID) and from healthy adult controls was used for sequencing of TCRbeta CDR3 repertoires. The control group comprised around 22 healthy adult volunteers, approximately twelve female and about ten male, aged roughly 23 to 66 years with a mean age of roughly 34. Diluted blood was subjected to density centrifugation over Hypaque 1077 or Ficoll-Paque for isolation of peripheral blood mononuclear cells. Unsorted mononuclear cells served as the source of genomic DNA, which was extracted either by Qiagen column purification or by a centrifugation-based method.

Broader findings and caveats from the paper: The authors noted that sequencing repertoires of T cell subpopulations would be needed to clarify what caused the increased clonality in CVID. Increased TCRbeta clonality was found in CVID subjects compared with healthy controls (t-test p = 0.018), with the increase being most characteristic of about a third of subjects. Correlations of repertoire features with clinical complications were constrained by heterogeneity among patients within the CVID cohort. Healthy controls shared more TCRbeta clones with each other than CVID subjects shared among themselves (p < 0.0001). CVID TCRbeta sequences were reported to have fewer deletions and N-nucleotide insertions and to lack highly modified clones with 13 or more V deletions. Despite equal DNA input, controls averaged roughly 80,000 unique sequences per sample versus some 30,000 in CVID samples.

Equivalent amounts of genomic DNA from CVID and control samples were used as sequencing input. For every sample, a 60 bp segment covering the rearranged TCRbeta CDR3 region was amplified and then sequenced. The immunoSEQ assay, a bias-corrected multiplex PCR combined with high-throughput sequencing, was used for TCRbeta amplification. For the original study's pipeline: Every unique nucleotide sequence counted as a clone and was annotated with V, D and J genes, copy number and frequency. Sequences were labeled productive if in frame, and non-productive if out of frame or containing stop codons. Clonality was calculated from Shannon's entropy as previously described. The predicted amino acid sequences of productive clones were used to derive the mean CDR3 Kyte-Doolittle hydropathy. Using the R hclust function, scaled V gene usage was clustered hierarchically with Manhattan distance and complete linkage. Sharing of clones by CDR3 amino acid sequence was evaluated through resampling of 12 repertoires per group over 100 rounds. The repertoires were screened for about 70 published EBV-specific TCRbeta sequences and approximately 230 published CMV-specific TCRbeta sequences. After a couple of CVID samples that produced fewer than 10,000 sequences were dropped from the analysis, around 40 CVID repertoires remained. This is the immuneACCESS table as TCRdb keeps it, with only in-frame sequences that have V and J called. A part of the clones is gone; compared with another copy, unresolved V genes explain less than half, and the rest is unexplained. That table furnishes V, J and clone size, whereas the DNA furnished D and trimming. The table shows more than 45,000 clones here, with no singletons. The ten largest clones represent approximately 5.9% of the sample.

V ends up 1 base short and J 4 bases short, with an unmatched junction base count of 6. The CDR3 contains 18 residues, cysteine and phenylalanine counted. The DNA has 45 bases, all within the CDR3, and is read from base 1. The germline V gene provides CDR1 SGDLS and CDR2 YYNGEE. This clone was counted at least ten times. Its antigen is not yet known. The CDR3 end lies 3 residues beyond the end of the read and is filled in from the germline J gene. This receptor was obtained from a person aged 18 to 70 in good health. The chain is made from TRBV9 and TRBJ2-6; TRBD1 agrees with 12 junctional bases. The sample consisted of peripheral blood mononuclear cells. The encoded CDR3 is CASSVTGQGARGANVLTF. CDR3 DNA (partial): TGTGCCAGCAGCGTAACGGGACAGGGGGCGCGGGGGGCCAACGTC.